This TCR beta chain is drawn from a study of T cell responses to AZD1222 COVID-19 vaccine. General study findings and limits: Across the whole spike, CD4 TCRs peaked at regions 160-218 and 743-854.

The protocol was immunoSEQ multiplex PCR, while the TCRdb copy is restricted to in-frame clones and leaves out a portion. The repertoire holds 100,000 to 150,000 clones, with around 88% as singletons. In germline, CDR1 is MNHEY, CDR2 SMNVEV (reference sequence). CDR3 length: 14 residues. V lost 3 bases and J 2 bases, leaving 11 bases between the germline ends. This clone has a single count. No antigen is known for it. The material was peripheral blood, obtained on day 0 of MenACWY control vaccination. The receptor was derived from an adult in good health. The chain has TRBV27 and TRBJ2-7; D uncertain. The CDR3 DNA is TGTGCCAGCAGTTTGGGCAGAGCGACCTACGAGCAGTACTTC. This gives the protein CASSLGRATYEQYF.